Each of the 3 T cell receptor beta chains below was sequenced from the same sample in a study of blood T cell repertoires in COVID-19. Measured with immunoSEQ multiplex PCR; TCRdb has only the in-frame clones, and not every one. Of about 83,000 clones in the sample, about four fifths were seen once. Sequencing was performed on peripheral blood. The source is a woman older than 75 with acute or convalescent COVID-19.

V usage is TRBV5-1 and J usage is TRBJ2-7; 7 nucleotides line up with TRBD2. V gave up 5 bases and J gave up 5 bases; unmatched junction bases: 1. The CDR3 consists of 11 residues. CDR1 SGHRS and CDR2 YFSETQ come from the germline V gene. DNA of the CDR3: TGCGCCAGCAGGGGGGGGGACGAGCAGTACTTC. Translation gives CASRGGDEQYF.

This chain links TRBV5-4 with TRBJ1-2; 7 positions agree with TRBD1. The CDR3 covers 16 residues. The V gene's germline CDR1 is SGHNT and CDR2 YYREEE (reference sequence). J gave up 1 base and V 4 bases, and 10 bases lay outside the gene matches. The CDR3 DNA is TGTGCCAGCAGCGATCCCCCGGGACAGCTTAACTATGGCTACACCTTC. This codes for CASSDPPGQLNYGYTF.

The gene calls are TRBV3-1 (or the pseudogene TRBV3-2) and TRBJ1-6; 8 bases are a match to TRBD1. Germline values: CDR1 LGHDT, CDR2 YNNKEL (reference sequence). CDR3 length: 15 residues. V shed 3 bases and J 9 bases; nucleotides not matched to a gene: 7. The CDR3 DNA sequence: TGTGCCAGCAGCCACCGGACAGGGAGGATTTCACCCCTCCACTTT. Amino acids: CASSHRTGRISPLHF.